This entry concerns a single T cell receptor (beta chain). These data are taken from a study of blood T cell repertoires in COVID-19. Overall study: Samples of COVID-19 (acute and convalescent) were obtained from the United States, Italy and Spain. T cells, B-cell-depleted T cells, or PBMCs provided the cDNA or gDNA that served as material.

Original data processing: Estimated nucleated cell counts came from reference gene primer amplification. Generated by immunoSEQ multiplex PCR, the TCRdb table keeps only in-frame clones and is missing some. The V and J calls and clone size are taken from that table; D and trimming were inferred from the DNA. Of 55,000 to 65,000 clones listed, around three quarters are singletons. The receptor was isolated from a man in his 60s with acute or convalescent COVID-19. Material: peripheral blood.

The CDR3 DNA is TGTGCCAGCTCACAAGCGACAGGGGGCGGTTTTCAGTACTTC. It codes for CASSQATGGGFQYF. The chain uses TRBV18 and TRBJ2-4; 10 bases map to TRBD1. Unmatched junction bases numbered 8, after V lost 4 bases and J lost 11 bases. The germline CDR1 and CDR2 sequences are KGHSH and LQKENI. The CDR3 contains 14 residues.